Detailed here is one TCR beta chain. Single viable CD3+CD4+CD8-CD45RO+ cells were sorted as the memory CD4+ T cells. Clones were read by immunoSEQ multiplex PCR, and TCRdb kept only the in-frame ones, dropping some. The sample yields about 50,000 clones, around 80% seen once. This sample is part of a study of memory CD4+ T cells and cytomegalovirus serostatus. The CDR3 contains 15 residues. Germline lookup yields CDR1 LNHDA and CDR2 SQIVND (reference sequence). V lost 4 bases to trimming and J lost 2 bases, with 12 bases between them. Sequenced input: memory CD4+ T cells from blood. This chain uses TRBV19 with TRBJ1-5; possibly TRBD1 for D (6 bases). This TCR was recovered from an adult in good health and CMV-seronegative. The CDR3 coding sequence is TGTGCCAGTAGTACCGAGACAGGTCGCAATCAGCCCCAGCATTTT. This encodes CASSTETGRNQPQHF.